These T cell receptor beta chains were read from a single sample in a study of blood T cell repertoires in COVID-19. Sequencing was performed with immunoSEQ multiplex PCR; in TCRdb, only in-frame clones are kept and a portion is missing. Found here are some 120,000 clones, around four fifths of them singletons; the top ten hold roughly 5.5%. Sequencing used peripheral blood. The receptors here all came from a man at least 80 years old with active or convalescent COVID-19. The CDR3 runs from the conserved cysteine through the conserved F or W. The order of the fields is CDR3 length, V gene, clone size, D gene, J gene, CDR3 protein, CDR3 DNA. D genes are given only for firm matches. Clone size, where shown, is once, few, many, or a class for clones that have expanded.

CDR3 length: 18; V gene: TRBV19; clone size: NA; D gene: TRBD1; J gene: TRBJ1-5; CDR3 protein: CASTHGTESPYSNQPQHF; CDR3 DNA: TGTGCCAGTACCCACGGGACAGAAAGCCCCTATAGCAATCAGCCCCAGCATTTT
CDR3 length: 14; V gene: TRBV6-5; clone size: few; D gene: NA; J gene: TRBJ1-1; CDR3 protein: CASSYSTGNTEAFF; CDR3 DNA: TGTGCCAGCAGTTACTCGACAGGGAACACTGAAGCTTTCTTT
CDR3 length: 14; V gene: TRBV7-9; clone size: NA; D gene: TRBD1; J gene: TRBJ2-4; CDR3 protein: CASSEPGQGNIQYF; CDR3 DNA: TGTGCCAGCAGCGAGCCGGGACAGGGGAACATTCAGTACTTC
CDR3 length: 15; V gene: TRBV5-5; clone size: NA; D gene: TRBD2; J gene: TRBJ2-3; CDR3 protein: CASSWGGSSTDTQYF; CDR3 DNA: TGTGCCAGCAGCTGGGGGGGATCTAGCACAGATACGCAGTATTTT
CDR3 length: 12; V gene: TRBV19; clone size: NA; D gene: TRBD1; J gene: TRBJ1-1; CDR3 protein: CASSIRDRPAFF; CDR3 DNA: TGTGCCAGTAGTATCCGGGACAGGCCAGCTTTCTTT
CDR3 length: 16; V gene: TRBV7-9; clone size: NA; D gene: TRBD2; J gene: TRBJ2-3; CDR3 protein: CASSPRLAGVTDTQYF; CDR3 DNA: TGTGCCAGCTCTCCCCGACTAGCGGGGGTTACAGATACGCAGTATTTT
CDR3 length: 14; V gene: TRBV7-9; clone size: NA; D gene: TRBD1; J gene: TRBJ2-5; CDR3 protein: CASSSGQVGETQYF; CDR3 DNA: TGTGCCAGCAGCTCCGGACAGGTGGGAGAGACCCAGTACTTC
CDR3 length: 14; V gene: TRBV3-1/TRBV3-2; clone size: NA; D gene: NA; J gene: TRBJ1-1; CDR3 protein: CASSQTQGNTEAFF; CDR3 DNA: TGTGCCAGCAGCCAGACACAGGGGAACACTGAAGCTTTCTTT
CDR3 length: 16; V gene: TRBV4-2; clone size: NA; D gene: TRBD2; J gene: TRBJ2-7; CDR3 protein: CASSQVASGFSYEQYF; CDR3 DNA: TGTGCCAGCAGCCAAGTCGCTAGCGGGTTCTCCTACGAGCAGTACTTC
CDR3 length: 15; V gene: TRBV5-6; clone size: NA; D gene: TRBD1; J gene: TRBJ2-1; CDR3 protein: CASSLDRGIYNEQFF; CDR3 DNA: TGTGCCAGCAGCTTGGACAGGGGTATCTACAATGAGCAGTTCTTC
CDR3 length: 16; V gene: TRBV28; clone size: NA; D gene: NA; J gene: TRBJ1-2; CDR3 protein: CASSFSGNPSRYGYTF; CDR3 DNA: TGTGCCAGCAGTTTCTCCGGGAACCCTTCGAGGTATGGCTACACCTTC
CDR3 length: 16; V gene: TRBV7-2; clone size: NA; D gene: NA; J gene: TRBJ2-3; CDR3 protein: CASSSGISLPTDTQYF; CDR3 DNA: TGTGCCAGCAGCTCCGGGATTTCACTCCCCACAGATACGCAGTATTTT
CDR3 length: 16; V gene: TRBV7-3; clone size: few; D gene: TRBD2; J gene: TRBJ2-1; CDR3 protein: CASSLNAGGSLNEQFF; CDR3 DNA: TGTGCCAGCAGCTTAAATGCGGGGGGATCTCTTAATGAGCAGTTCTTC
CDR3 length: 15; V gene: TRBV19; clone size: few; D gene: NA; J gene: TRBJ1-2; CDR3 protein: CASSPSSGGWDGYTF; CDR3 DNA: TGTGCCAGTAGTCCCTCCTCGGGGGGCTGGGATGGCTACACCTTC
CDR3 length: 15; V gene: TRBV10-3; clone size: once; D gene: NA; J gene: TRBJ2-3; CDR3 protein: CAIRAGAESTDTQYF; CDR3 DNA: TGTGCCATCAGGGCGGGGGCCGAGAGCACAGATACGCAGTATTTT
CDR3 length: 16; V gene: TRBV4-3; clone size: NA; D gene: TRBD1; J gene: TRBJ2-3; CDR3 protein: CASSRDRGYPTDTQYF; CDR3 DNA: TGCGCCAGCAGCCGGGACAGGGGGTATCCCACAGATACGCAGTATTTT
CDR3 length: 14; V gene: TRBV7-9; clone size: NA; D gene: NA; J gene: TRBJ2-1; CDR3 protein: CASSPNGVWNEQFF; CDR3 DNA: TGTGCCAGCAGCCCCAACGGGGTTTGGAATGAGCAGTTCTTC
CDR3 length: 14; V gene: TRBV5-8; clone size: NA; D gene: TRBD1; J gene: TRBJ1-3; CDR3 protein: CASSYRGSGNTIYF; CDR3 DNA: TGTGCCAGCAGCTACAGGGGGTCTGGAAACACCATATATTTT
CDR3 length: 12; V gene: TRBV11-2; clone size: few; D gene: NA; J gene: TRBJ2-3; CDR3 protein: CASSPSRDTQYF; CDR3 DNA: TGTGCCAGCAGCCCCTCGCGGGATACGCAGTATTTT
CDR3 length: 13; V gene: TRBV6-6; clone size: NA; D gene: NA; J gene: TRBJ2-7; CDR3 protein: CASSYVPGGEQYF; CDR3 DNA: TGTGCCAGCAGTTACGTCCCTGGAGGGGAGCAGTACTTC
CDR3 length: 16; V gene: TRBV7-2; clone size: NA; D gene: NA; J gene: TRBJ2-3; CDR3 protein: CASLGNLGASTDTQYF; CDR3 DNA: TGTGCCAGCCTCGGAAATCTTGGGGCTAGCACAGATACGCAGTATTTT
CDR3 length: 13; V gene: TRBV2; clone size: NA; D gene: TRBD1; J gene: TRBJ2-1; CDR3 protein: CARGQPHNNEQFF; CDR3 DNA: TGTGCCAGGGGACAGCCTCATAACAATGAGCAGTTCTTC
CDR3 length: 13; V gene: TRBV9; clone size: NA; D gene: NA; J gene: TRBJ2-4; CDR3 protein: CASSANDRDIQYF; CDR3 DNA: TGTGCCAGCAGCGCCAACGACAGAGATATTCAGTACTTC
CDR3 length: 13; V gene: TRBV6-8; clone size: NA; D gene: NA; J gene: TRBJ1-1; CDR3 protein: CASRRGGNTEAFF; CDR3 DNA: TGTGCCAGCAGGAGAGGAGGGAACACTGAAGCTTTCTTT
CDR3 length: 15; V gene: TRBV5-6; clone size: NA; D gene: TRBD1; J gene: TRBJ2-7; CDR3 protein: CASSSLDRVPYEQCF; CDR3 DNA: TGTGCCAGCAGCTCTCTCGACAGGGTTCCCTACGAGCAGTGCTTC
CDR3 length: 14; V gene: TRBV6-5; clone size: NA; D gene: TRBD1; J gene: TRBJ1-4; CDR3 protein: CASKTGGDYEKLFF; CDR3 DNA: TGTGCCAGCAAGACAGGGGGCGATTATGAAAAACTGTTTTTT
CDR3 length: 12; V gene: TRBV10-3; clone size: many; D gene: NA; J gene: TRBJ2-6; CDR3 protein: CAILTGANVLTF; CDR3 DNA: TGTGCCATTCTTACTGGGGCCAACGTCCTGACTTTC
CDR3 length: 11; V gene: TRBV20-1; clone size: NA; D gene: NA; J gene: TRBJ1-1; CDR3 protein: CSARDRGNAFF; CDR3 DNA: TGCAGTGCTAGAGATCGAGGGAACGCTTTCTTT
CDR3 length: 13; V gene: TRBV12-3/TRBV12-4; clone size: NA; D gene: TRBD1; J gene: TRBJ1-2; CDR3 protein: CASIDRVVNGYTF; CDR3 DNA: TGTGCCAGCATCGACAGGGTAGTGAATGGCTACACCTTC
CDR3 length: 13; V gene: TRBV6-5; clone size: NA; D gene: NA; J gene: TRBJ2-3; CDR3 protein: CASSYSPTDTQYF; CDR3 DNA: TGTGCCAGCAGTTACTCCCCGACAGATACGCAGTATTTT
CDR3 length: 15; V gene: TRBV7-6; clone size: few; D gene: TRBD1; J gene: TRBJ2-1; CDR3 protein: CASSSGQGRYNEQFF; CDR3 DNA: TGTGCCAGCAGCTCCGGACAGGGGCGGTACAATGAGCAGTTCTTC
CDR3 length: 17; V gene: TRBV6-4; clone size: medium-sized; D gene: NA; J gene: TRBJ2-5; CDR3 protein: CASSDLRAGPQGETQYF; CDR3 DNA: TGTGCCAGCAGTGACTTGCGCGCCGGGCCCCAGGGAGAGACCCAGTACTTC
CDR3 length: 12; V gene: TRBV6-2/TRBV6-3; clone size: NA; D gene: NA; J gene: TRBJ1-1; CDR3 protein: CASSYEGQQAFF; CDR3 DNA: TGTGCCAGCAGTTACGAGGGACAACAAGCTTTCTTT
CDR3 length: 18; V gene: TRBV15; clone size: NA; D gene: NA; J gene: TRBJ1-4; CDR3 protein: CATSRVRQVFGGNEKLFF; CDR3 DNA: TGTGCCACCAGCAGAGTAAGACAGGTCTTTGGGGGTAATGAAAAACTGTTTTTT
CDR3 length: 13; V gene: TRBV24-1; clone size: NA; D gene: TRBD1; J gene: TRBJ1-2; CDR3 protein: CATSAGQSYGYTF; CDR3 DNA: TGTGCCACCAGTGCGGGACAGAGCTATGGCTACACCTTC
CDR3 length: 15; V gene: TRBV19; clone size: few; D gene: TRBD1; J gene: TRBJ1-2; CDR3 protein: CASRDSRTGNYGYTF; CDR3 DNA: TGTGCCAGTAGGGATAGTAGGACAGGGAACTATGGCTACACCTTC
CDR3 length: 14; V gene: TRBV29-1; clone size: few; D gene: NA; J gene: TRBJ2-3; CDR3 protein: CSANSEGSTDTQYF; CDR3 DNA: TGCAGCGCAAACTCGGAGGGGAGCACAGATACGCAGTATTTT
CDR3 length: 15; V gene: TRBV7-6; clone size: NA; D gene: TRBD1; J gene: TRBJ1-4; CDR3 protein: CASGTQDRGAEKLFF; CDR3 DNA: TGTGCCAGCGGAACCCAGGACAGGGGGGCTGAAAAACTGTTTTTT
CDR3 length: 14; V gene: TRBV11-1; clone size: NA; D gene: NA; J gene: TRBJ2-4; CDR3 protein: CASSPTEAKNIQYF; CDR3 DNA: TGTGCCAGCAGCCCCACAGAAGCCAAAAACATTCAGTACTTC
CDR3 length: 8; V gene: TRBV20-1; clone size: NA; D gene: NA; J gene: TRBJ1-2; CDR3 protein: CSDSGYTF; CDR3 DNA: TGCAGTGACAGTGGCTACACCTTC
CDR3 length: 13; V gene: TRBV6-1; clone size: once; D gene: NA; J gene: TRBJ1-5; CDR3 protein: CASSERGNQPQHF; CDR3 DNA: TGTGCCAGCAGTGAACGGGGCAATCAGCCCCAGCATTTT
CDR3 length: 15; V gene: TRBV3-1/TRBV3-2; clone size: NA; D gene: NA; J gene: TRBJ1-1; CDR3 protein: CASSQHGRENTEAFF; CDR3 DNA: TGTGCCAGCAGCCAACATGGCAGGGAGAACACTGAAGCTTTCTTT
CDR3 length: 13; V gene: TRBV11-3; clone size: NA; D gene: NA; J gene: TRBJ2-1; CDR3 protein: CASSLGPANEQFF; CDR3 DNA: TGTGCCAGCAGCTTAGGGCCCGCCAATGAGCAGTTCTTC